A single sample gave rise to the 27 T cell receptor beta chains below, sequenced in a study of T cells in Graves' hyperthyroidism and ophthalmopathy. What was amplified from RNA transcripts were TCR beta CDR3 regions. First-round RT-PCR with HTBI primers amplified the TCR CDR3 region. TCRdb used MiXCR to reprocess the multiplex PCR reads, holding one entry per CDR3 protein. The table has around 290,000 distinct CDR3 sequences, more than 10% seen once. The sequencing sample was made of blood. The receptors stem from a woman in her twenties or thirties with Graves' hyperthyroidism that later progressed to Graves' ophthalmopathy.

This clonotype was recorded at least ten times. This chain connects TRBV28 to TRBJ2-2; D perhaps matches TRBD1 (6 bases). The V gene lost 6 bases and the J gene lost 0 bases, with 14 bases spanning the gap. The V gene's germline CDR1 is MDHEN and CDR2 SYDVKM. CDR3 size: 16 residues. The CDR3 DNA reads as TGTGCCAGCAGAGCACCAGGGGCTTCGAACACCGGGGAGCTGTTTTTT. Residues: CASRAPGASNTGELFF.

There are many counts of this clonotype. V is TRBV12-3 or TRBV12-4 and J is TRBJ2-7, with TRBD1 identical over 11 bases. V was clipped by 3 bases and J by 4 bases; unmatched bases: 5. CDR3 length: 15 residues. CDR3 bases: TGTGCCAGCAGTTTGGGGACAGGGGGTGAATACGAGCAGTACTTC. It is translated as CASSLGTGGEYEQYF.

This clonotype was seen at least ten times. The chain combines TRBV5-6 with TRBJ2-2; D gene unclear. Per the germline V gene, CDR1 is SGHDT and CDR2 is YYEEEE. This CDR3 has 15 amino acids. V lost 0 bases to trimming and J lost 0 bases, with 6 bases between them. The DNA for the CDR3 is TGTGCCAGCAGCTTGGGGACCACGAACACCGGGGAGCTGTTTTTT. Amino acid sequence: CASSLGTTNTGELFF.

In the case of this clonotype: Given the absence of the conserved phenylalanine or tryptophan at the CDR3 end, a read error is likely. The rearrangement uses TRBV6-2 or TRBV6-3 and TRBJ2-7; 9 bases are shared with TRBD2. This CDR3 is built from 15 residues. V lost 4 bases and J lost 6; bases outside the gene matches: 10. Germline CDR1 is MNHEY and CDR2 is SVGEGT. The CDR3 protein is CASSSISGSLVEQYS. The CDR3, as DNA: TGTGCCAGCAGTTCAATTAGCGGGAGTCTGGTCGAGCAGTACTCC.

This clonotype was seen at least ten times. The chain employs TRBV6-2 or TRBV6-3 and TRBJ2-1, with D possibly being TRBD1 or TRBD2 (5 bases each). Between the trimmed V and J ends, which lost 8 bases and 7 bases, there was a span of 18 bases. In germline, CDR1 is MNHEY, CDR2 SVGEGT. The CDR3 loop spans 14 amino acids. CDR3 region: CASSRALGVNEQFF. CDR3 bases: TGTGCCAGCTCCCGGGCCTTGGGGGTAAATGAGCAGTTCTTC.

This clonotype came up a few times. The rearrangement uses TRBV2 and TRBJ2-1, with D unresolved. TRBJ2-7 matches the DNA end more closely, so the J call is doubtful. CDR1 and CDR2 (germline): SNHLY, FYNNEI. The CDR3 length is 13 residues. This CDR3 is CASSVDWLNEQYF. The CDR3 DNA reads as TGTGCCAGCAGCGTAGACTGGCTCAATGAGCAGTACTTC.

The chain recombines TRBV19 with TRBJ2-5; the D is unclear. The CDR3 has 11 amino acids. Trimming took off 8 bases at V and 5 bases at J, with 9 bases between the two ends. Germline CDR1 is LNHDA and CDR2 is SQIVND (reference sequence). The CDR3 DNA sequence: TGTGCCAGTGGCCCGAGGGAGACCCAGTACTTC. This translates into CASGPRETQYF.

This clonotype occurred many times. The chain is built from TRBV5-1 and TRBJ2-7; 8 positions agree with TRBD2. V lost 0 bases, J lost 0 bases, and 5 bases stayed unmatched. This CDR3 has 16 amino acids. Germline V gives CDR1 SGHRS, CDR2 YFSETQ. The CDR3 loop reads CASSLDLAGSSYEQYF. The CDR3 DNA reads as TGCGCCAGCAGCTTGGATTTAGCGGGGAGCTCCTACGAGCAGTACTTC.

Details on this clonotype: Since a much larger clone is just one base distant, this may be a read error. The V and J genes are TRBV12-3 or TRBV12-4 and TRBJ2-6; D is unclear. This CDR3 is 15 amino acids long. V lost 3 bases, J lost 0 bases, and 6 bases lay in between. CDR3 in amino acids: CASSFEGSGANVLTF. The CDR3 bases are TGTGCCAGCAGTTTTGAAGGCTCTGGGGCCAACGTCCTGACTTTC.

There are many counts of this clonotype. V is TRBV27 and J is TRBJ2-5; 8 bases are a match to TRBD2. V dropped 3 bases and J dropped 1; count of bases not matched to a gene: 4. The germline V gene has CDR1 MNHEY and CDR2 SMNVEV (reference sequence). This CDR3 spans 15 amino acids. This CDR3 is CASSFSSGLQETQYF. As DNA, the CDR3 is TGTGCCAGCAGTTTCTCTAGCGGGCTCCAAGAGACCCAGTACTTC.

V is TRBV24-1 and J is TRBJ2-2; a possible D gene is TRBD2 (5 bases). The CDR3 covers 17 residues. The V end lost 4 bases, the J end lost 7 bases, and 21 bases lay between the germline ends. Germline V gives CDR1 KGHDR, CDR2 SFDVKD. CDR3 protein: CATSEGSDSLFDGELFF. In DNA form, the CDR3 reads TGTGCCACCAGTGAGGGGTCGGACTCGCTTTTTGACGGGGAGCTGTTTTTT.

This clonotype has at least ten counts. The rearrangement uses TRBV30 and TRBJ1-2; no clear D gene. V dropped 1 base and J dropped 2 bases, with 2 bases sitting between them. Germline CDR1 and CDR2: GTSNPN and SVGIG (reference sequence). CDR3 size: 11 residues. The CDR3 DNA sequence: TGTGCCTGGAGTGGAAACTATGGCTACACCTTC. This sequence encodes CAWSGNYGYTF.

This clonotype came up many times. The V call is TRBV6-2 or TRBV6-3, the J call TRBJ2-1, with a possible D match to TRBD2 (5 bases). This CDR3 comprises 15 residues. The germline V and J ends were trimmed by 2 bases and 4 bases, with 12 bases remaining between them. CDR1 is MNHEY, CDR2 SVGEGT, per germline. As DNA, the CDR3 is TGTGCCAGCAGTTACGGGAGTCCAGATTACAATGAGCAGTTCTTC. This sequence encodes CASSYGSPDYNEQFF.

The gene calls are TRBV9 and TRBJ2-1; 8 positions agree with TRBD2. Trimming removed 5 bases from V and 9 bases from J; junction bases left unmatched: 13. The CDR3 runs 15 residues. Germline V gene lookup returns CDR1 SGDLS and CDR2 YYNGEE. This CDR3 reads CASSEETGGAAEQFF. The CDR3 DNA sequence: TGTGCCAGCAGTGAGGAGACCGGGGGGGCCGCTGAGCAGTTCTTC.

This clonotype was detected many times. This rearrangement joins TRBV28 to TRBJ2-1; 16 bases are shared with TRBD2. CDR3 length: 17 residues. V shed 3 bases, J shed 7 bases, and the junction held 6 bases outside the gene matches. Germline V gene sequence: CDR1 MDHEN, CDR2 SYDVKM. This CDR3 reads CASSLGTSGRAKNEQFF. CDR3 sequence (DNA): TGTGCCAGCAGTTTGGGGACTAGCGGGAGGGCCAAGAATGAGCAGTTCTTC.

V is TRBV15 and J is TRBJ2-7, with 14 bases identical to TRBD2. The CDR3 runs to 19 residues. V lost 3 bases to trimming and J lost 0 bases; unmatched junction nucleotides: 10. CDR1 LNHNV and CDR2 YYDKDF come from the germline V gene (reference sequence). The CDR3 bases are TGTGCCACCAGCAGGGACCCGGGACTAGCGGGAGTTGGCTCCTACGAGCAGTACTTC. The encoded protein is CATSRDPGLAGVGSYEQYF.

V is TRBV10-3 and J is TRBJ2-7, with a tentative D call TRBD1 (6 bases). Trimming removed 5 bases from V and 6 bases from J, with 20 bases in between. This CDR3 is 15 amino acids long. CDR1 and CDR2 (germline): ENHRY, SYGVKD. CDR3 sequence reads: CAISYSLGTLCEQYF. For the CDR3, the DNA is TGTGCCATCAGTTACTCTTTGGGGACACTCTGCGAGCAGTACTTC.

This clonotype showed up many times. The CDR3 DNA reads TGCAGTGCTAGAGGCTGGACTAGCGGGACCATGAACACCGGGGAGCTGTTTTTT. Amino acids: CSARGWTSGTMNTGELFF. This chain uses TRBV20-1 with TRBJ2-2; 12 bases align to TRBD2. In germline, CDR1 is DFQATT, CDR2 SNEGSKA (reference sequence). This CDR3 contains 18 residues. The ends lost 1 base at V and 1 base at J; junction bases unmatched: 7.

This chain joins TRBV9 and TRBJ2-5, with 7 bases that match TRBD1. Germline-derived CDR1 and CDR2 are SGDLS and YYNGEE. This CDR3 contains 14 residues. Germline trimming cut 3 bases from V and 5 bases from J; bases unmatched to any gene: 7. This chain's CDR3 is CASSDRQGPETQYF. The CDR3 nucleotides are TGTGCCAGCAGCGACCGACAGGGCCCGGAGACCCAGTACTTC. Filled out from reference TRBV9 and TRBJ2-5, the complete variable domain reads DSGVTQTPKHLITATGQRVTLRCSPRSGDLSVYWYQQSLDQGLQFLIQYYNGEERAKGNILERFSAQQFPDLHSELNLSSLELGDSALYFCASSDRQGPETQYFGPGTRLLVL.

V gene TRBV7-3 combines with J gene TRBJ2-7, with D possibly called TRBD1 or TRBD2 (5 bases each). The V end was cut by 5 bases, the J end by 3 bases, with 20 bases between. The germline V gene encodes CDR1 SGHTA and CDR2 FQGTGA. CDR3 length: 16 amino acids. The CDR3 protein is CASSPQGMGSSYEQYF. The DNA of the CDR3 is TGTGCCAGCAGCCCTCAGGGTATGGGGAGCAGCTACGAGCAGTACTTC. Combining the CDR3 with reference TRBV7-3 and TRBJ2-7 gives the whole variable domain GAGVSQTPSNKVTEKGKYVELRCDPISGHTALYWYRQSLGQGPEFLIYFQGTGAADDSGLPNDRFFAVRPEGSVSTLKIQRTERGDSAVYLCASSPQGMGSSYEQYFGPGTRLTVT.

This clonotype showed up just a few times. This rearrangement joins TRBV7-6 to TRBJ2-7; D unresolved. CDR1 is SGHVS, CDR2 FNYEAQ, per germline. V gave up 6 bases and J gave up 2 bases, with 14 bases separating them. This CDR3 is 14 amino acids long. CDR3 coding DNA: TGTGCCAGCAGTCCTACGGGCTTTACCTACGAGCAGTACTTC. Translation gives CASSPTGFTYEQYF.

This clonotype has a count of ten or more. The rearrangement links TRBV6-5 to TRBJ2-3; TRBD1 might be the D (5 bases). CDR1 MNHEY and CDR2 SVGAGI come from the germline V gene. Trimming removed 0 bases at V and 4 bases at J, with 11 bases between. CDR3 size: 15 residues. In DNA, the CDR3 is TGTGCCAGCAGTTACTCACCAGGGTTAGCAGATACGCAGTATTTT. Amino acids: CASSYSPGLADTQYF.

Only a few counts were recorded for this clonotype. The chain joins TRBV28 to TRBJ1-2, with 10 bases aligning to TRBD1. The CDR3 totals 13 residues. The V gene's germline CDR1 is MDHEN and CDR2 SYDVKM. The J segment lost 5 bases and the V segment lost 6 bases, leaving 3 bases of the junction unmatched. The CDR3 coding sequence is TGTGCCAGCAGGGGACAGGGGCTTTATGGCTACACCTTC. As protein: CASRGQGLYGYTF.

This clonotype has a count of ten or more. The chain has TRBV25-1 and TRBJ1-1; D remains ambiguous. The CDR3 has 14 amino acids. The V end lost 3 bases, the J end lost 4 bases, and 12 bases lay between the germline ends. CDR1 is MGHDK, CDR2 SYGVNS, per germline. CDR3 DNA sequence: TGTGCCAGCAGTGACTTTTTCCCGGCCACTGAAGCTTTCTTT. It codes for CASSDFFPATEAFF. The full variable domain, with the rest looked up from reference TRBV25-1 and TRBJ1-1, is EADIYQTPRYLVIGTGKKITLECSQTMGHDKMYWYQQDPGMELHLIHYSYGVNSTEKGDLSSESTVSRIRTEHFPLTLESARPSHTSQYLCASSDFFPATEAFFGQGTRLTVV.

This clonotype was seen repeatedly, ten times or more. The genes are TRBV30 and TRBJ2-7; 7 positions match TRBD1. V trimming: 0 bases; J trimming: 3 bases; junction bases outside the gene matches: 2. The CDR3 spans 13 residues. CDR1 and CDR2 from the germline V gene are GTSNPN and SVGIG (reference sequence). The CDR3 DNA reads as TGTGCCTGGAGTGTATCAGGGGGCTACGAGCAGTACTTC. Its translation: CAWSVSGGYEQYF.

At least ten counts were recorded for this clonotype. The gene calls are TRBV20-1 and TRBJ2-1; the D call may be TRBD1 or TRBD2 (5 bases each). The CDR3 spans 18 residues. The V end lost 0 bases, the J end lost 8 bases, and 26 bases lay between the germline ends. The germline V gene encodes CDR1 DFQATT and CDR2 SNEGSKA (reference sequence). The chain's CDR3 is CSARDLGSQGPMFDEQFF. In DNA form, the CDR3 reads TGCAGTGCTAGAGATCTCGGGTCGCAGGGACCGATGTTCGATGAGCAGTTCTTC.

The V call is TRBV29-1, the J call TRBJ2-1; D is possibly TRBD2 (5 bases). Trimming removed 7 bases at V and 3 bases at J, with 13 bases between. Germline-derived CDR1 and CDR2 are SQVTM and ANQGSEA. This CDR3 has 13 residues. Written as DNA, the CDR3 is TGCAGCGCTGAGGGCAGCCGCTACAATGAGCAGTTCTTC. Protein: CSAEGSRYNEQFF.